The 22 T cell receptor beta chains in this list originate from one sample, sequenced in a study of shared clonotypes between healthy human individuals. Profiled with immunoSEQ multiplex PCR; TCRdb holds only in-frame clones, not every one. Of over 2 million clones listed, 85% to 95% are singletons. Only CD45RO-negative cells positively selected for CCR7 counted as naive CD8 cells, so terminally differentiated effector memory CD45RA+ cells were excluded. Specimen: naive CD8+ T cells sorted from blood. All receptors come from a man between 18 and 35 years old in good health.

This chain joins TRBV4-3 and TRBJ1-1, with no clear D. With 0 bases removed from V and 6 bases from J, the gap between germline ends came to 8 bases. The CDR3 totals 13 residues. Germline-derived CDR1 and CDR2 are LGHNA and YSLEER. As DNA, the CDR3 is TGCGCCAGCAGCCAAGATCTAAATTCTGAAGCTTTCTTT. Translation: CASSQDLNSEAFF.

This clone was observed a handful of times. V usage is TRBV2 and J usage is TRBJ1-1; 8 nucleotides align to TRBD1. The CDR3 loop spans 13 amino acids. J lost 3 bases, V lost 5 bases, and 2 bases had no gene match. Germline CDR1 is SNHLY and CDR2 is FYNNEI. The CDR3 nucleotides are TGTGCCAGCAGTATACAGGGGGACACTGAAGCTTTCTTT. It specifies CASSIQGDTEAFF.

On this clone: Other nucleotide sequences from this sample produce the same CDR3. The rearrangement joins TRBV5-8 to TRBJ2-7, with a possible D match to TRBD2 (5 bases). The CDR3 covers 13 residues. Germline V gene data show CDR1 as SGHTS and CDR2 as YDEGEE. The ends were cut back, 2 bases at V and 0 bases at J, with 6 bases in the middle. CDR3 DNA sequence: TGTGCCAGCAGCTTCCGGGACTCCTACGAGCAGTACTTC. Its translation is CASSFRDSYEQYF.

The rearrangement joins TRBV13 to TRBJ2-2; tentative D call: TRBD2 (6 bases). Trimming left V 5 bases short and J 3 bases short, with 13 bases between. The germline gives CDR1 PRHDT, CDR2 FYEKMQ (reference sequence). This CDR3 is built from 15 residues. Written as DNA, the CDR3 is TGTGCCAGCAGCCCCGGGGGACCCGACACCGGGGAGCTGTTTTTT. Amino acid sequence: CASSPGGPDTGELFF.

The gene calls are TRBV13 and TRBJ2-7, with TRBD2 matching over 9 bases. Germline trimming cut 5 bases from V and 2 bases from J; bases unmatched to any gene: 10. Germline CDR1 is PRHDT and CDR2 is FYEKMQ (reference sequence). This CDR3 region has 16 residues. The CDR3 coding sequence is TGTGCCAGCAGCATAAGAGCGGGGGGCCTCCCCTACGAGCAGTACTTC. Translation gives CASSIRAGGLPYEQYF.

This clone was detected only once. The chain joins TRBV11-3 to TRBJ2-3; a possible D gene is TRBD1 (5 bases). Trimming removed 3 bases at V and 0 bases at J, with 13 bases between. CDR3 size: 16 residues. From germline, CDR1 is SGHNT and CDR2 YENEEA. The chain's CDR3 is CASSLIQGTSTDTQYF. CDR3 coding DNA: TGTGCCAGCAGCTTGATTCAGGGAACTAGCACAGATACGCAGTATTTT.

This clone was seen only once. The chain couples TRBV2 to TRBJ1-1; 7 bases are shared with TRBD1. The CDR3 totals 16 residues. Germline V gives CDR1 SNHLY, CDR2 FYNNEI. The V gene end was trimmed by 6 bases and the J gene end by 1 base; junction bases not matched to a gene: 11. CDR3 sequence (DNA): TGTGCCAGCAGCTATATACCGGGACAGTCGAACACTGAAGCTTTCTTT. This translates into CASSYIPGQSNTEAFF.

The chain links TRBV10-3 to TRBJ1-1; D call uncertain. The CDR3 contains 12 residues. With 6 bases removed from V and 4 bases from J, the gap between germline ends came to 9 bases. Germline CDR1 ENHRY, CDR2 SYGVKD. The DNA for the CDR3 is TGTGCCATCAGCCCAGATGGCACTGAAGCTTTCTTT. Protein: CAISPDGTEAFF.

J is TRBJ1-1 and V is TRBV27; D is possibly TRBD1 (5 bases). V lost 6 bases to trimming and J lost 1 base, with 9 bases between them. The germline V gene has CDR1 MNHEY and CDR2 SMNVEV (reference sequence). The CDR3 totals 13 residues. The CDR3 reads CASSGDRNTEAFF. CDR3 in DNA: TGTGCCAGCAGCGGTGACAGGAACACTGAAGCTTTCTTT.

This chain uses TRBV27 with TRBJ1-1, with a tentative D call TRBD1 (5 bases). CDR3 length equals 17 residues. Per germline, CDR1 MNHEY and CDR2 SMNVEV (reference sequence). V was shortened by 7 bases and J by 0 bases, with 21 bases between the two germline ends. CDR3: CASTAAGGGAMNTEAFF. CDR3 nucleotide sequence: TGTGCCAGCACCGCCGCCGGCGGAGGGGCTATGAACACTGAAGCTTTCTTT.

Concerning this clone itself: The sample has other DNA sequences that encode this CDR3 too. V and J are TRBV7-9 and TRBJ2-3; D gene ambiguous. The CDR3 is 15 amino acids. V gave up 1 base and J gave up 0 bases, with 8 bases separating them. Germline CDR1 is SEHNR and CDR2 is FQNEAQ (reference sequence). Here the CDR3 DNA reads TGTGCCAGCAGCTTAGACCCTGCTAGCACAGATACGCAGTATTTT. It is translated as CASSLDPASTDTQYF.

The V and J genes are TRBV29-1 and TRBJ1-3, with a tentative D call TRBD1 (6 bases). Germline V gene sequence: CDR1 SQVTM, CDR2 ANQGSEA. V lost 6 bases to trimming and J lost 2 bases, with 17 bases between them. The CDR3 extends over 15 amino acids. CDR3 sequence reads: CSVRTATGPGNTIYF. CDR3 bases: TGCAGCGTCCGGACAGCGACGGGGCCTGGAAACACCATATATTTT.

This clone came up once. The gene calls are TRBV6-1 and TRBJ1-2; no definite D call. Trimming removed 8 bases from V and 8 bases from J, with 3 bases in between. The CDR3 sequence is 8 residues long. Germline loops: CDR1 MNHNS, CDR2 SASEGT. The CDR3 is CASRGYTF. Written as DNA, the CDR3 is TGTGCCAGCCGAGGCTACACCTTC.

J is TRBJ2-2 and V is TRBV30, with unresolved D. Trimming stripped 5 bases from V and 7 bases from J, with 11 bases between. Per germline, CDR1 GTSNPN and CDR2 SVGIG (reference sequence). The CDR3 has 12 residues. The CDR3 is CAWEPTDGELFF. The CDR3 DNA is TGTGCCTGGGAGCCCACGGACGGGGAGCTGTTTTTT. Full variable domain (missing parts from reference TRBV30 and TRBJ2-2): SQTIHQWPATLVQPVGSPLSLECTVEGTSNPNLYWYRQAAGRGLQLLFYSVGIGQISSEVPQNLSASRPQDRQFILSSKKLLLSDSGFYLCAWEPTDGELFFGEGSRLTVL.

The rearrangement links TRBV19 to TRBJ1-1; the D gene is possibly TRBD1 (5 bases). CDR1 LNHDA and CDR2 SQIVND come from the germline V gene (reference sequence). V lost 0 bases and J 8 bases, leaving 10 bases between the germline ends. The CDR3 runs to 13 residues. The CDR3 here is CASSIEQGSEAFF. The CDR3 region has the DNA TGTGCCAGTAGTATAGAGCAGGGATCAGAAGCTTTCTTT.

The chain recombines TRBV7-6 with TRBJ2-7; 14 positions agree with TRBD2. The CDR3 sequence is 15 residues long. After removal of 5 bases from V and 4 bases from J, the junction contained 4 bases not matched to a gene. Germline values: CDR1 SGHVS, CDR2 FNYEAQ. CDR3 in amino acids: CASSRGLAGEYEQYF. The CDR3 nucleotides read TGTGCCAGCAGCCGGGGACTAGCGGGAGAGTACGAGCAGTACTTC.

The CDR3 DNA reads TGTGCCAGCAGAGCCCCAGGGACAGGGCCTACCTACGAGCAGTACTTC. Its protein is CASRAPGTGPTYEQYF. The rearrangement links TRBV28 to TRBJ2-7, with 9 nucleotides matching TRBD1. With 6 bases clipped from V and 2 bases from J, the junction kept 11 bases outside the gene matches. In germline, CDR1 is MDHEN, CDR2 SYDVKM. This CDR3 region has 16 residues.

The CDR3 is CASSQARDTINTGELFF. The CDR3 nucleotides are TGCGCCAGCAGCCAAGCTCGGGACACTATAAACACCGGGGAGCTGTTTTTT. The chain combines TRBV4-1 with TRBJ2-2; D is perhaps TRBD1 (6 bases). V shed 1 base and J shed 2 bases, with 14 bases lying between them. Germline-derived CDR1 and CDR2 are MGHRA and YSYEKL. This CDR3 has 17 residues.

The CDR3: CASSIDTEDPIYF. CDR3 coding DNA: TGTGCCAGTAGTATCGACACAGAGGACCCTATATACTTC. The genes are TRBV19 and TRBJ2-5; D not certain. Trimming left V 3 bases short and J 14 bases short, with 19 bases between. Germline V gives CDR1 LNHDA, CDR2 SQIVND (reference sequence). The CDR3 contains 13 residues.

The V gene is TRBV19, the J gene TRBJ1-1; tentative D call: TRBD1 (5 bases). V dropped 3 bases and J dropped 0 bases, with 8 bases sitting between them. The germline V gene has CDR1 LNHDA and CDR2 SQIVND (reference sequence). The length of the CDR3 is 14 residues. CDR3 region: CASSMQGMNTEAFF. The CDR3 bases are TGTGCCAGTAGTATGCAGGGCATGAACACTGAAGCTTTCTTT. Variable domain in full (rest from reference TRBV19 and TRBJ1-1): DGGITQSPKYLFRKEGQNVTLSCEQNLNHDAMYWYRQDPGQGLRLIYYSQIVNDFQKGDIAEGYSVSREKKESFPLTVTSAQKNPTAFYLCASSMQGMNTEAFFGQGTRLTVV.

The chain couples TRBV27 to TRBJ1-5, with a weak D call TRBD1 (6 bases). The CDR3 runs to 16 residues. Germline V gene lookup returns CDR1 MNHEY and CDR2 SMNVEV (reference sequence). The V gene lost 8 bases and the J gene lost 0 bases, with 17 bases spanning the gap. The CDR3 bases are TGTGCCAGCCAACCCTGGACAGCTCATAGCAATCAGCCCCAGCATTTT. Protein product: CASQPWTAHSNQPQHF.

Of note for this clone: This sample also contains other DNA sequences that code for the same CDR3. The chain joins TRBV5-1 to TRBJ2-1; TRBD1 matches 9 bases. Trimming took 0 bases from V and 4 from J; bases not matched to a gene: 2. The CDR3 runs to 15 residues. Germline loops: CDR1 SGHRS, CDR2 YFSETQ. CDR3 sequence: CASSLAQGAYNEQFF. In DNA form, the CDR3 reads TGCGCCAGCAGCTTGGCACAGGGGGCGTACAATGAGCAGTTCTTC. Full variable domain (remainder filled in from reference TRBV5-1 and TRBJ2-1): KAGVTQTPRYLIKTRGQQVTLSCSPISGHRSVSWYQQTPGQGLQFLFEYFSETQRNKGNFPGRFSGRQFSNSRSEMNVSTLELGDSALYLCASSLAQGAYNEQFFGPGTRLTVL.